This T cell receptor beta chain comes out of a study of shared clonotypes between healthy human individuals. This table comes from immunoSEQ multiplex PCR, and its TCRdb copy is limited to in-frame clones, with some not included. The sample holds under 2.5 million clones; 85% to 95% are singletons and the top ten take around 0.35%. V was shortened by 3 bases and J by 3 bases, with 10 bases between the two germline ends. CDR3 length equals 13 residues. Germline V gene lookup returns CDR1 SGHNT and CDR2 YYREEE (reference sequence). A word on this clone: The same CDR3 is also encoded by other DNA sequences in this sample.

This sequence originates from a man between 18 and 35 years old in good health. Some clones in this sample may be carry-over from other donors' samples. The chain uses TRBV5-4 and TRBJ2-7; possibly TRBD2 for D (6 bases). Sample: naive CD4+ T cells from PBMCs. Documented subset: CD45RA+ positively selected. The CDR3 sequence is CASSSGTRYEQYF. The CDR3 coding sequence is TGTGCCAGCAGCTCCGGGACTCGCTACGAGCAGTACTTC.